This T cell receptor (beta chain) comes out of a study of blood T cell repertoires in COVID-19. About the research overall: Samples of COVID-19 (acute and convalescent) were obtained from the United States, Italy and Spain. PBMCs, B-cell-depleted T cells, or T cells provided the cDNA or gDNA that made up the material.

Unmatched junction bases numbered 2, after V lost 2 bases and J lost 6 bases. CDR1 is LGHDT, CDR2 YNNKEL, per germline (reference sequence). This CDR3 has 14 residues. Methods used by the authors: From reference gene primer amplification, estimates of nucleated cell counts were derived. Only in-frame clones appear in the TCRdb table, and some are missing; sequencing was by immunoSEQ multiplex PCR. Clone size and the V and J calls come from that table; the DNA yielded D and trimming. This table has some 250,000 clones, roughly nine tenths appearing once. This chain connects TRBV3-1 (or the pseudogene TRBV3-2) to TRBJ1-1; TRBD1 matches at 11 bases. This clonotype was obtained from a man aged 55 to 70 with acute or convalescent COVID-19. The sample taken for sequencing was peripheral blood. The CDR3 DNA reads TGTGCCAGCAGCCAACCGGGACAGGGGGCTGAAGCTTTCTTT. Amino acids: CASSQPGQGAEAFF.